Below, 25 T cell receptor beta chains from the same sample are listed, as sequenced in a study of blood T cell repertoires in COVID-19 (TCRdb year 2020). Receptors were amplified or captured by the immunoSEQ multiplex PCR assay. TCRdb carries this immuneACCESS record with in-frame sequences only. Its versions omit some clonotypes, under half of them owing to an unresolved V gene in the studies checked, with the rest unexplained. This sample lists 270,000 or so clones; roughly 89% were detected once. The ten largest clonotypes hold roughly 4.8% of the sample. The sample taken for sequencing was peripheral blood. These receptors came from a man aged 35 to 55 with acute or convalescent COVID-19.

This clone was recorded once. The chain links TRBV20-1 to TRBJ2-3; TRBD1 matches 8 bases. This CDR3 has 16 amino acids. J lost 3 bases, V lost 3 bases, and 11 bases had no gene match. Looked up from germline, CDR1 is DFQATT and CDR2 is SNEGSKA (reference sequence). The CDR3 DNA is TGCAGTGCTAGTGGAGGACAGGGAATTATTACAGATACGCAGTATTTT. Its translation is CSASGGQGIITDTQYF.

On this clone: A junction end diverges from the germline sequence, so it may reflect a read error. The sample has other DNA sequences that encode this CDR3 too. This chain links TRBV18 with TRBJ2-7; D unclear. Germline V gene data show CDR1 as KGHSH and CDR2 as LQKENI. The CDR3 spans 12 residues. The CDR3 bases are TGCGCCAGCTCCCGCAATCGAGACGAGCAGTACTTC. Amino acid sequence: CASSRNRDEQYF.

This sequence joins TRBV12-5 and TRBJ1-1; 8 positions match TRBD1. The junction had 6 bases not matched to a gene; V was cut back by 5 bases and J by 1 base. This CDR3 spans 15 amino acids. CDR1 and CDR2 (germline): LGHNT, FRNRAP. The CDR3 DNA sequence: TGTGCTAGTGGTGGCCACAGGGGGGGGAACACTGAAGCTTTCTTT. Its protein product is CASGGHRGGNTEAFF.

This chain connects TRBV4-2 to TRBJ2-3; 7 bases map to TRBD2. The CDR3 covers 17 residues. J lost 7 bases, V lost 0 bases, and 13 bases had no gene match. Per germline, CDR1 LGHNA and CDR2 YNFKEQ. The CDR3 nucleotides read TGTGCCAGCAGCCAAGAATCCAGCGGGGCTTCCCCATATACGCAGTATTTT. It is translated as CASSQESSGASPYTQYF.

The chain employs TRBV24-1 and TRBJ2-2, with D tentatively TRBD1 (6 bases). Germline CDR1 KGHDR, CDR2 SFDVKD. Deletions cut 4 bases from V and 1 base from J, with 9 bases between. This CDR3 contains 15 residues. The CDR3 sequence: CATSDPGQNTGELFF. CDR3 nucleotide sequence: TGTGCCACCAGTGACCCGGGACAGAACACCGGGGAGCTGTTTTTT.

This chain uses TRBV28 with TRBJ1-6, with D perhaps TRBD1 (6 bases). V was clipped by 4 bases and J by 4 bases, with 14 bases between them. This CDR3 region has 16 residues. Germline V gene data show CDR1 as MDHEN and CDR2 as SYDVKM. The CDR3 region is CASSSWGQEYNSPLHF. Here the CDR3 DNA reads TGTGCCAGCAGTTCATGGGGGCAGGAATATAATTCACCCCTCCACTTT.

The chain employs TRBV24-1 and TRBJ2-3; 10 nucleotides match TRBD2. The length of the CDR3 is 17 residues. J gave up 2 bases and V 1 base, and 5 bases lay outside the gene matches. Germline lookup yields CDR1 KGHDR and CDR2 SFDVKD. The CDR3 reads CATSDFGLADYTDTQYF. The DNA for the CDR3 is TGTGCCACCAGTGATTTCGGACTAGCGGACTACACAGATACGCAGTATTTT.

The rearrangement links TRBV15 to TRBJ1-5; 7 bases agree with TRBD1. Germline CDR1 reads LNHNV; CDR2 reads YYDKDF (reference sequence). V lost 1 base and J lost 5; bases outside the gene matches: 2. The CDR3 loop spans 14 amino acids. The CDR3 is CATSRGQGHQPQHF. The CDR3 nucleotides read TGTGCCACCAGCAGAGGACAGGGCCATCAGCCCCAGCATTTT.

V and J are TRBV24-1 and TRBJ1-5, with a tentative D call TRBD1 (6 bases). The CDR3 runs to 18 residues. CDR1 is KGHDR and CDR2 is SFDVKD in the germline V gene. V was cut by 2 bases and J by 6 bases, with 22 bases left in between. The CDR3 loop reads CATSDSGAGFLNGQPQHF. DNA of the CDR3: TGTGCCACCAGTGATTCAGGGGCAGGGTTCCTAAACGGTCAGCCCCAGCATTTT.

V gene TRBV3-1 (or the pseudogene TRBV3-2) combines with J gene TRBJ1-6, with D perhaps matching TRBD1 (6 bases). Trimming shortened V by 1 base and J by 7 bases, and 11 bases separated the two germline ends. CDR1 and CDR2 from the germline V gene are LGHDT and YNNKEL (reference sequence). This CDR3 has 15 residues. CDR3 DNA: TGTGCCAGCAGCCAAGTTCAGGGGCGAAATTCACCCCTCCACTTT. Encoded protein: CASSQVQGRNSPLHF.

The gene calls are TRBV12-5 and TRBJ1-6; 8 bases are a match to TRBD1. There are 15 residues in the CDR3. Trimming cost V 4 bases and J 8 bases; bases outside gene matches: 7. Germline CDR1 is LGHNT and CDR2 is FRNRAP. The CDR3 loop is CASGSLTGVHSPLHF. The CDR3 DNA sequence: TGTGCTAGTGGTTCCTTGACAGGGGTTCATTCACCCCTCCACTTT.

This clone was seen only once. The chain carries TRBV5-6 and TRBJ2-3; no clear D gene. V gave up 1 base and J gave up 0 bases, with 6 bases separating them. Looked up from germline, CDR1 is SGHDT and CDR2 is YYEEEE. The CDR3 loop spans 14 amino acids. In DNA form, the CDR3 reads TGTGCCAGCAGCTTGCTTCTTAGCACAGATACGCAGTATTTT. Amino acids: CASSLLLSTDTQYF.

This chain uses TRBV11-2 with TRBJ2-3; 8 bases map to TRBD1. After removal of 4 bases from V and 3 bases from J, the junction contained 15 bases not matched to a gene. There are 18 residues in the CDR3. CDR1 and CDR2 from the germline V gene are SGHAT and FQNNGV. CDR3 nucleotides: TGTGCCAGCAGCTCCACTCGGACAGGGAATGTGGGGACAGATACGCAGTATTTT. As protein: CASSSTRTGNVGTDTQYF.

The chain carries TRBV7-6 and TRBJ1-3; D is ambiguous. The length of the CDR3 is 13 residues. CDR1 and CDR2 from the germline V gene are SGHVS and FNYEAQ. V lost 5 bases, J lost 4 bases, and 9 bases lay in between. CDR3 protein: CASSGLEGNTIYF. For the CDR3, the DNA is TGTGCCAGCAGCGGGCTTGAGGGAAACACCATATATTTT.

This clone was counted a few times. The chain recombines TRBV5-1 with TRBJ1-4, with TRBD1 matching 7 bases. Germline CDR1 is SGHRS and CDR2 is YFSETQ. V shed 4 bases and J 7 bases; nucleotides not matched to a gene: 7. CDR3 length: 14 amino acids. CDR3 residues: CASSPGQSAEKLFF. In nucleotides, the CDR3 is TGCGCCAGCAGCCCGGGACAGAGCGCTGAAAAACTGTTTTTT.

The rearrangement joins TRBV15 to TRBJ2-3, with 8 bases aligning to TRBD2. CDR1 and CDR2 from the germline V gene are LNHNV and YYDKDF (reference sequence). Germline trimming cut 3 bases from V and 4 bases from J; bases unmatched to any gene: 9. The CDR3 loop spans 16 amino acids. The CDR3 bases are TGTGCCACCAGCAGCCCCCGGGGGGGGGTGCCAGATACGCAGTATTTT. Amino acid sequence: CATSSPRGGVPDTQYF.

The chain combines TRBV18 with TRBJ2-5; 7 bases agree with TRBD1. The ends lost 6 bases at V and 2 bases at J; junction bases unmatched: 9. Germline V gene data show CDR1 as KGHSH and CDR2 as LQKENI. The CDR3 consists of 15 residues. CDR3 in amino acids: CASSYNRGLQETQYF. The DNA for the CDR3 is TGTGCCAGCTCTTACAACAGGGGCCTACAAGAGACCCAGTACTTC. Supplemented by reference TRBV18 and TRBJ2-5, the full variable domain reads NAGVMQNPRHLVRRRGQEARLRCSPMKGHSHVYWYRQLPEEGLKFMVYLQKENIIDESGMPKERFSAEFPKEGPSILRIQQVVRGDSAAYFCASSYNRGLQETQYFGPGTRLLVL.

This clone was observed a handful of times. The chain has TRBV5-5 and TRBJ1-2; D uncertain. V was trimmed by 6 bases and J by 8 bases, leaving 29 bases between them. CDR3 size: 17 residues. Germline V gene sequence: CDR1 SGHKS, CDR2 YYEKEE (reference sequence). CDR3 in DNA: TGTGCCAGCACCCCCGTCGAGGCCAGCACTCCCGAGTCGGGCTACACCTTC. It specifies CASTPVEASTPESGYTF.

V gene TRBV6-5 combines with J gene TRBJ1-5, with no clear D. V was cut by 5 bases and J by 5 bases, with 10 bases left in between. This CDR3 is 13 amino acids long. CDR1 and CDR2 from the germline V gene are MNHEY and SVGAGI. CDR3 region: CASSPFSDQPQHF. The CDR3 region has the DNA TGTGCCAGCAGTCCCTTCTCGGATCAGCCCCAGCATTTT.

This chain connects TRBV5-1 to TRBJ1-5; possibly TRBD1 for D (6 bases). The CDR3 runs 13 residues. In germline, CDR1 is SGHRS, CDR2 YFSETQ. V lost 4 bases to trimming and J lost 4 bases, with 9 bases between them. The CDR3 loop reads CASSQQGNQPQHF. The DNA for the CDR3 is TGCGCCAGCAGCCAACAGGGAAATCAGCCCCAGCATTTT.

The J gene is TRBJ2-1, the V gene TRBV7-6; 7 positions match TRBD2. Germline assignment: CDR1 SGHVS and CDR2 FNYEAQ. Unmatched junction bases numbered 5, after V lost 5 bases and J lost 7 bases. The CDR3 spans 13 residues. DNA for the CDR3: TGTGCCAGCAGCCAAAGGGGACTAAATGAGCAGTTCTTC. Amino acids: CASSQRGLNEQFF.

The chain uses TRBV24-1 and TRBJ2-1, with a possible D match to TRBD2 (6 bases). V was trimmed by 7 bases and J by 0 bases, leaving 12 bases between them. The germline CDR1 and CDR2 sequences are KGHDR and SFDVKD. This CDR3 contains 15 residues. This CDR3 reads CATSPRGFSYNEQFF. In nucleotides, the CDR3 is TGTGCCACCAGCCCCCGGGGGTTCTCCTACAATGAGCAGTTCTTC.

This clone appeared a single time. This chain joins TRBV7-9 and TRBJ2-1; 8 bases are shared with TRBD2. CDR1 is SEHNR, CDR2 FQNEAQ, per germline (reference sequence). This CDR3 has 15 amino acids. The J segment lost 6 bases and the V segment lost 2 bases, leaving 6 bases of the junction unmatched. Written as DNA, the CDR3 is TGTGCCAGCAGCTTATCAGGCAGCGGGGGCAATGAGCAGTTCTTC. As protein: CASSLSGSGGNEQFF.

CDR3 sequence (DNA): TGTGCCATCACCTCGGGAGCGAACACCGGGGAGCTGTTTTTT. Residues: CAITSGANTGELFF. The J gene is TRBJ2-2, the V gene TRBV10-3; weak D call: TRBD2 (6 bases). V was cut by 7 bases and J by 0 bases, with 9 bases left in between. CDR1 is ENHRY, CDR2 SYGVKD, per germline. This CDR3 has 14 residues.

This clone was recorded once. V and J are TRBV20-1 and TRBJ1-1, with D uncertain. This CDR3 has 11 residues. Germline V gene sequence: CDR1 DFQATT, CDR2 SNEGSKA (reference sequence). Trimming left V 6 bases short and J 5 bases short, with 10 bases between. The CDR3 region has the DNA TGCAGTGCCTACCCGGGAACTGAAGCTTTCTTT. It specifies CSAYPGTEAFF.